The clone carrying this T cell receptor beta chain was seen ten or more times. Trimming cost V 6 bases and J 0 bases, with 5 bases left between them. The germline CDR1 and CDR2 sequences are MGHDK and SYGVNS. CDR3 size: 12 residues. The sample belongs to a study of blood T cell repertoires in COVID-19. In the study overall: The United States, Italy and Spain were the sources of the acute and convalescent COVID-19 samples.

Under the authors' procedure: Counts of nucleated cells, estimated from reference gene primer amplification, were obtained. Sequencing used immunoSEQ multiplex PCR; TCRdb keeps in-frame clones, though not all of them. That table is the source of V, J and clone size, and D and trimming were worked out from the DNA. The top ten clones hold about 3.6% of a sample with 350,000 to 450,000 clones, 85% of them seen once. This TCR derives from a woman aged 18-29 years with acute or convalescent COVID-19. The chain links TRBV25-1 to TRBJ1-2, with D unresolved. Input material: peripheral blood. The CDR3 DNA is TGTGCCAGCAGCACTCCTAACTATGGCTACACCTTC. Its translation is CASSTPNYGYTF.